The 31 T cell receptor beta chains below come from one sample, sequenced in a study of cytomegalovirus exposure and HLA in healthy donors. In the PCR, 60 Vbeta and 13 Jbeta primers were used. Libraries were prepared by immunoSEQ multiplex PCR; TCRdb keeps only in-frame clonotypes and omits some of them. The sample lists roughly 180,000 clones, 60% to 80% seen once, with about an eighth in the top ten. The specimen was PBMCs. All receptors come from a middle-aged man in good health and CMV-seropositive.

V gene TRBV30 combines with J gene TRBJ1-6; the D gene is possibly TRBD1 (6 bases). CDR3 length: 14 amino acids. The germline CDR1 and CDR2 sequences are GTSNPN and SVGIG (reference sequence). V was pared by 2 bases and J by 6 bases, with 11 bases between. The CDR3: CAWSQAGVNSPLHF. DNA of the CDR3: TGTGCCTGGAGTCAGGCAGGGGTTAATTCACCCCTCCACTTT.

Comment on this clone: The same CDR3 can be traced to other DNA sequences in this sample. The chain recombines TRBV28 with TRBJ1-2; no definite D call. The V end lost 6 bases, the J end lost 5 bases, and 10 bases lay between the germline ends. CDR1 is MDHEN and CDR2 is SYDVKM in the germline V gene. This CDR3 is 12 amino acids long. The DNA of the CDR3 is TGTGCCAGCAGACCCGGGTCATATGGCTACACCTTC. It is translated as CASRPGSYGYTF.

This chain joins TRBV7-2 and TRBJ2-1, with D possibly TRBD2 on 6 matching bases. The CDR3 has 15 residues. CDR1 is SGHTA, CDR2 FQGNSA, per germline. Trimming took off 1 base at V and 4 bases at J, with 11 bases between the two ends. The CDR3 spells CASSLDGGDYNEQFF. The CDR3 DNA sequence: TGTGCCAGCAGCTTAGACGGCGGGGATTACAATGAGCAGTTCTTC. The variable domain in full, with the rest retrieved from reference TRBV7-2 and TRBJ2-1, is GAGVSQSPSNKVTEKGKDVELRCDPISGHTALYWYRQSLGQGLEFLIYFQGNSAPDKSGLPSDRFSAERTGGSVSTLTIQRTQQEDSAVYLCASSLDGGDYNEQFFGPGTRLTVL.

The chain has TRBV7-2 and TRBJ2-5; TRBD2 matches 10 bases. The J segment lost 6 bases and the V segment lost 5 bases, leaving 12 bases of the junction unmatched. This CDR3 spans 16 amino acids. Looked up from germline, CDR1 is SGHTA and CDR2 is FQGNSA. In nucleotides, the CDR3 is TGTGCCAGCAGCCTACAGTATTGGACTAGCGGCCAGACCCAGTACTTC. It specifies CASSLQYWTSGQTQYF.

This clone was seen once. The chain links TRBV28 to TRBJ1-6; D may be TRBD1 (5 bases). CDR3 size: 16 residues. Germline CDR1 and CDR2: MDHEN and SYDVKM. Trimming stripped 7 bases from V and 5 bases from J, with 18 bases between. CDR3: CASTLWGTGDNSPLHF. CDR3 DNA: TGTGCCAGCACCCTGTGGGGGACGGGAGATAATTCACCCCTCCACTTT.

The genes are TRBV2 and TRBJ1-2; 8 nucleotides match TRBD1. The CDR3 is 13 amino acids. Germline loops: CDR1 SNHLY, CDR2 FYNNEI. Trimming at V came to 2 bases and at J to 7 bases, leaving 3 bases not matched to a gene. This CDR3 reads CASSEQDRVGYTF. CDR3 coding DNA: TGTGCCAGCAGTGAACAGGACAGGGTTGGCTACACCTTC.

The chain carries TRBV19 and TRBJ2-2, with TRBD2 identical over 14 bases. Trimming took 7 bases from V and 4 from J; bases not matched to a gene: 8. CDR3 length: 17 residues. Germline V gene sequence: CDR1 LNHDA, CDR2 SQIVND (reference sequence). The CDR3 region is CASTKTGLAGGTGELFF. CDR3 coding DNA: TGTGCCAGTACCAAGACCGGACTAGCGGGGGGCACCGGGGAGCTGTTTTTT.

The V and J genes are TRBV7-9 and TRBJ1-4; D ambiguous. V was pared by 2 bases and J by 5 bases, with 12 bases between. This CDR3 has 15 amino acids. Germline loops: CDR1 SEHNR, CDR2 FQNEAQ (reference sequence). The CDR3 region is CASSLSTGANEKLFF. CDR3 sequence (DNA): TGTGCCAGCAGCTTATCGACGGGAGCGAATGAAAAACTGTTTTTT.

The V and J genes are TRBV19 and TRBJ1-5, with 9 bases identical to TRBD1. Germline values: CDR1 LNHDA, CDR2 SQIVND (reference sequence). The CDR3 is 14 amino acids. V lost 7 bases and J lost 7; bases outside the gene matches: 8. The CDR3 DNA sequence: TGTGCCAGTATTAGGACAGGGGCTTTCCAGCCCCAGCATTTT. Translating it yields CASIRTGAFQPQHF.

The genes are TRBV4-3 and TRBJ2-7, with TRBD2 matching 7 bases. The CDR3 runs to 16 residues. CDR1 is LGHNA and CDR2 is YSLEER in the germline V gene. J was trimmed by 3 bases and V by 0 bases; bases with no gene match: 8. The CDR3 protein is CASSQDLGGGVYEQYF. For the CDR3, the DNA is TGCGCCAGCAGCCAAGATCTGGGCGGGGGTGTCTACGAGCAGTACTTC.

Points on this clone: The sample holds other DNA sequences that translate to the same CDR3. The chain combines TRBV5-1 with TRBJ2-3; D is undetermined. The CDR3 consists of 14 residues. The germline gives CDR1 SGHRS, CDR2 YFSETQ. V shed 0 bases and J shed 0 bases, with 5 bases lying between them. The CDR3 here is CASSLGRSTDTQYF. CDR3 sequence (DNA): TGCGCCAGCAGCTTGGGGCGGAGCACAGATACGCAGTATTTT.

This chain joins TRBV5-6 and TRBJ2-4; TRBD1 aligns across 8 bases. The CDR3 is made up of 16 amino acids. Germline CDR1 and CDR2: SGHDT and YYEEEE. The J segment lost 3 bases and the V segment lost 2 bases, leaving 7 bases of the junction unmatched. CDR3 sequence reads: CASSFRGLNGKNIQYF. The DNA for the CDR3 is TGTGCCAGCAGCTTCAGGGGGCTGAACGGCAAAAACATTCAGTACTTC.

This clone came up many times. The chain uses TRBV13 and TRBJ2-2; D remains unclear. Germline CDR1 and CDR2: PRHDT and FYEKMQ (reference sequence). The length of the CDR3 is 13 residues. V gave up 8 bases and J gave up 0 bases, with 7 bases separating them. The CDR3 DNA sequence: TGTGCCAGCTTGACAACGAACACCGGGGAGCTGTTTTTT. Translated: CASLTTNTGELFF. Supplemented by reference TRBV13 and TRBJ2-2, the full variable domain reads AAGVIQSPRHLIKEKRETATLKCYPIPRHDTVYWYQQGPGQDPQFLISFYEKMQSDKGSIPDRFSAQQFSDYHSELNMSSLELGDSALYFCASLTTNTGELFFGEGSRLTVL.

V gene TRBV13 combines with J gene TRBJ1-6; D call uncertain. From germline, CDR1 is PRHDT and CDR2 FYEKMQ (reference sequence). This CDR3 region has 15 residues. Trimming took off 0 bases at V and 5 bases at J, with 8 bases between the two ends. CDR3: CASSLGLQNNSPLHF. The CDR3, as DNA: TGTGCCAGCAGCTTAGGTCTACAGAATAATTCACCCCTCCACTTT.

The CDR3 spells CASSPLAGEYNEQFF. The CDR3 DNA reads TGTGCCAGCAGTCCCCTAGCGGGGGAGTACAATGAGCAGTTCTTC. The chain combines TRBV11-2 with TRBJ2-1, with 10 bases aligning to TRBD2. CDR3 length: 15 residues. The germline V gene has CDR1 SGHAT and CDR2 FQNNGV. J was trimmed by 4 bases and V by 6 bases; bases with no gene match: 6.

The sample holds a few counts of this clone. V gene TRBV2 combines with J gene TRBJ2-3; tentative D call: TRBD1 (6 bases). The CDR3 runs to 14 residues. The V gene's germline CDR1 is SNHLY and CDR2 FYNNEI. The V and J ends lost 6 bases and 0 bases respectively, with 10 bases between them. CDR3 in DNA: TGTGCCAGCAGAGCCCAGGGGAGCACAGATACGCAGTATTTT. Translation: CASRAQGSTDTQYF.

V gene TRBV19 combines with J gene TRBJ1-2; D unclear. CDR3 length: 14 amino acids. The germline V and J ends were trimmed by 5 bases and 3 bases, with 13 bases remaining between them. The germline gives CDR1 LNHDA, CDR2 SQIVND (reference sequence). CDR3 region: CASSPLRADYGYTF. In DNA form, the CDR3 reads TGTGCCAGTAGTCCCTTGAGGGCGGACTATGGCTACACCTTC.

The gene calls are TRBV6-1 and TRBJ1-2; no firm D call. The CDR3 has 13 amino acids. Germline CDR1 and CDR2: MNHNS and SASEGT. V lost 3 bases and J 4 bases, leaving 9 bases between the germline ends. The CDR3 coding sequence is TGTGCCAGCAGTGAGTATGCGATCTATGGCTACACCTTC. Translated, it gives CASSEYAIYGYTF.

The chain joins TRBV19 to TRBJ2-1, with 8 bases lining up with TRBD1. V shed 5 bases, J shed 2 bases, and the junction held 8 bases outside the gene matches. This CDR3 spans 16 amino acids. Germline CDR1 is LNHDA and CDR2 is SQIVND (reference sequence). CDR3 nucleotides: TGTGCCAGTAGTGAACTTGGACAGGGAACCTACAATGAGCAGTTCTTC. Amino acid sequence: CASSELGQGTYNEQFF.

Here the CDR3 reads CASKLRSQPQHF. The CDR3 nucleotides read TGTGCCAGCAAGTTGAGGAGCCAGCCCCAGCATTTT. V usage is TRBV27 and J usage is TRBJ1-5; no clear D. This CDR3 is 12 amino acids long. V lost 7 bases and J 7 bases, leaving 11 bases between the germline ends. CDR1 is MNHEY, CDR2 SMNVEV, per germline (reference sequence).

The chain is built from TRBV4-1 and TRBJ2-2, with D tentatively TRBD2 (6 bases). CDR3 length: 14 residues. The V gene lost 4 bases and the J gene lost 7 bases, with 13 bases spanning the gap. Germline CDR1 and CDR2: MGHRA and YSYEKL. The CDR3 loop is CASSPGTRHGELFF. As DNA, the CDR3 is TGCGCCAGCAGCCCTGGGACTCGACACGGGGAGCTGTTTTTT.

The gene calls are TRBV7-9 and TRBJ2-1, with D unclear. In germline, CDR1 is SEHNR, CDR2 FQNEAQ (reference sequence). Trimming removed 3 bases at V and 6 bases at J, with 9 bases between. CDR3 length: 13 amino acids. As DNA, the CDR3 is TGTGCCAGCAGCTTCCTAGAGTCCAATGAGCAGTTCTTC. Residues: CASSFLESNEQFF.

The chain joins TRBV5-1 to TRBJ2-1, with 7 bases aligning to TRBD1. After removal of 7 bases from V and 7 bases from J, the junction contained 14 bases not matched to a gene. CDR1 and CDR2 (germline): SGHRS, YFSETQ. This CDR3 region has 15 residues. The CDR3 reads CASGAVTGYENEQFF. The CDR3 DNA follows: TGCGCCAGCGGCGCTGTGACAGGGTATGAGAATGAGCAGTTCTTC.

This sequence joins TRBV25-1 and TRBJ2-1; 9 bases agree with TRBD2. J lost 4 bases, V lost 7 bases, and 14 bases had no gene match. From germline, CDR1 is MGHDK and CDR2 SYGVNS. This CDR3 region has 17 residues. The CDR3 loop reads CASKGKRRGGAYNEQFF. The CDR3 DNA reads TGTGCCAGCAAAGGAAAACGGCGGGGGGGCGCTTACAATGAGCAGTTCTTC.

The rearrangement joins TRBV5-1 to TRBJ1-4; D gene unclear. The V gene's germline CDR1 is SGHRS and CDR2 YFSETQ. The CDR3 loop spans 15 amino acids. Trimming pared 0 bases from V and 7 bases from J, leaving 13 bases between. The chain's CDR3 is CASSLGSGDAEKLFF. CDR3 nucleotide sequence: TGCGCCAGCAGCTTGGGAAGCGGGGATGCTGAAAAACTGTTTTTT.

This clone is a singleton in its sample. The genes are TRBV5-5 and TRBJ2-1, with a possible D match to TRBD2 (5 bases). This CDR3 is built from 14 residues. The V end lost 5 bases, the J end lost 5 bases, and 14 bases lay between the germline ends. From germline, CDR1 is SGHKS and CDR2 YYEKEE (reference sequence). In DNA, the CDR3 is TGTGCCAGCAGTGTCCCCCCCGGGGACAATGAGCAGTTCTTC. Its translation: CASSVPPGDNEQFF.

The rearrangement uses TRBV7-7 and TRBJ2-7, with 7 bases identical to TRBD2. The junction had 8 bases not matched to a gene; V was cut back by 5 bases and J by 4 bases. This CDR3 is built from 14 residues. From germline, CDR1 is SSHAT and CDR2 FNYEAQ (reference sequence). CDR3 region: CASSPDSGGYEQYF. Here the CDR3 DNA reads TGTGCCAGCAGCCCCGATTCGGGAGGTTACGAGCAGTACTTC.

The V and J genes are TRBV9 and TRBJ2-5; 8 nucleotides line up with TRBD2. This CDR3 contains 15 residues. V dropped 0 bases and J dropped 5; count of bases not matched to a gene: 6. Looked up from germline, CDR1 is SGDLS and CDR2 is YYNGEE. In nucleotides, the CDR3 is TGTGCCAGCAGCGTAGATCGGGGGGGTGATGAGACCCAGTACTTC. This encodes CASSVDRGGDETQYF.

Here the CDR3 reads CASSRGVGGENEKLFF. Written as DNA, the CDR3 is TGCGCCAGCAGCCGGGGGGTTGGGGGAGAAAATGAAAAACTGTTTTTT. The rearrangement uses TRBV5-1 and TRBJ1-4, with D possibly TRBD1 on 5 matching bases. Germline V gives CDR1 SGHRS, CDR2 YFSETQ. This CDR3 spans 16 amino acids. The ends were cut back, 4 bases at V and 5 bases at J, with 18 bases in the middle.

The sample holds a few counts of this clone. The CDR3 protein is CASSPVNSPLHF. The CDR3 nucleotides read TGTGCCAGCAGCCCGGTTAATTCACCCCTCCACTTT. V and J are TRBV7-2 and TRBJ1-6; D remains ambiguous. CDR3 length: 12 amino acids. The V end lost 5 bases, the J end lost 6 bases, and 5 bases lay between the germline ends. Looked up from germline, CDR1 is SGHTA and CDR2 is FQGNSA. Full variable domain (rest looked up from reference TRBV7-2 and TRBJ1-6): GAGVSQSPSNKVTEKGKDVELRCDPISGHTALYWYRQSLGQGLEFLIYFQGNSAPDKSGLPSDRFSAERTGGSVSTLTIQRTQQEDSAVYLCASSPVNSPLHFGNGTRLTVT.

The chain recombines TRBV7-9 with TRBJ2-2, with D unclear. Germline assignment: CDR1 SEHNR and CDR2 FQNEAQ (reference sequence). The CDR3 length is 15 residues. V was clipped by 7 bases and J by 4 bases, with 16 bases between them. CDR3 loop: CASNPTSFATGELFF. Written as DNA, the CDR3 is TGTGCCAGCAACCCAACTTCGTTCGCCACCGGGGAGCTGTTTTTT. The full variable domain, rest sourced from reference TRBV7-9 and TRBJ2-2, is DTGVSQNPRHKITKRGQNVTFRCDPISEHNRLYWYRQTLGQGPEFLTYFQNEAQLEKSRLLSDRFSAERPKGSFSTLEIQRTEQGDSAMYLCASNPTSFATGELFFGEGSRLTVL.